This T cell receptor beta chain was captured in a study of blood T cell repertoires in COVID-19. In the study overall: Nucleic acid was either cDNA or gDNA, and it came from T cells, B-cell-depleted T cells, or PBMCs.

The CDR3 covers 15 residues. CDR1 SGHNT and CDR2 YYREEE come from the germline V gene (reference sequence). Trimming at V came to 4 bases and at J to 8 bases, leaving 8 bases not matched to a gene. In the authors' workflow: The authors estimated nucleated cell counts from reference gene primer amplification. Profiled with immunoSEQ multiplex PCR; TCRdb holds only in-frame clones, not every one. V and J calls plus clone size are reproduced from that table; the DNA served to infer D and trimming. The sample has roughly 27,000 clones; roughly 90% are singletons. This receptor was taken from a human donor in a cohort sampled during active COVID-19. V usage is TRBV5-4 and J usage is TRBJ2-1, with 11 bases lining up with TRBD2. The specimen sequenced was peripheral blood. The chain's CDR3 is CASSPGLAALDEQFF. As DNA, the CDR3 is TGTGCCAGCAGCCCGGGACTAGCGGCCTTAGATGAGCAGTTCTTC.